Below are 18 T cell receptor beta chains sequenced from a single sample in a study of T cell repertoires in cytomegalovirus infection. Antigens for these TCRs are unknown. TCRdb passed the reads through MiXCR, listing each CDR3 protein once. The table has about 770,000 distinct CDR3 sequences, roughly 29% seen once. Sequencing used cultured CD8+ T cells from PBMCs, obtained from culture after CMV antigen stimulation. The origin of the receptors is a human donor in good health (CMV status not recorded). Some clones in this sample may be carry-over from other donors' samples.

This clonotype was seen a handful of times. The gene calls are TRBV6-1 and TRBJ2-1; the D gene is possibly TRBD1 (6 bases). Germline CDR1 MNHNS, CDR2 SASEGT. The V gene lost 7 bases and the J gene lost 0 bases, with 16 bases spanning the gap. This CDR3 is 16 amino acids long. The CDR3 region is CASIAPGTNSYNEQFF. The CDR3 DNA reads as TGTGCCAGCATCGCGCCGGGGACAAACTCCTACAATGAGCAGTTCTTC.

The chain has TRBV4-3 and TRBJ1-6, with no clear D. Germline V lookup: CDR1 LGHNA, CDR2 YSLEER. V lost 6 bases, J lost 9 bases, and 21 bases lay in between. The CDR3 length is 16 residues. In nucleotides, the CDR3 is TGCGCCAGCAGAATATCCTCAAGTAGAGAGGGTTCACCCCTCCACTTT. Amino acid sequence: CASRISSSREGSPLHF.

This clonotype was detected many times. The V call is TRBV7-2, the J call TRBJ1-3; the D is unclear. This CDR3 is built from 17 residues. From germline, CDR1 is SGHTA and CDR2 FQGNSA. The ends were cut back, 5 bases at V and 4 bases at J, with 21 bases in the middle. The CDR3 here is CASSTKRRALDGNTIYF. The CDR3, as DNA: TGTGCCAGCAGCACCAAAAGACGGGCACTTGACGGAAACACCATATATTTT.

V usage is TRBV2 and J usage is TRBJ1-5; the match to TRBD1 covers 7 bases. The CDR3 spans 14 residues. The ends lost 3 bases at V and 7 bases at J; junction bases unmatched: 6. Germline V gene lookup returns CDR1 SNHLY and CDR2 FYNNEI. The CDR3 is CASSDLEGAQPQHF. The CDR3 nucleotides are TGTGCCAGCAGTGATCTTGAGGGGGCACAGCCCCAGCATTTT.

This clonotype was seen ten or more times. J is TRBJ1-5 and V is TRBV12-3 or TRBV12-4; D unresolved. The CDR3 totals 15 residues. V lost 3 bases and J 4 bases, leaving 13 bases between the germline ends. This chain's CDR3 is CASSFRAQSNQPQHF. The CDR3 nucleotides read TGTGCCAGCAGTTTTAGAGCGCAGTCTAATCAGCCCCAGCATTTT.

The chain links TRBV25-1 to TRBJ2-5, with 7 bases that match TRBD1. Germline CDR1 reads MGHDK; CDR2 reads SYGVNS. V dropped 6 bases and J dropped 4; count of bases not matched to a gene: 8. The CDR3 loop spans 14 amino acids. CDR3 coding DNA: TGTGCCAGCAGGAGACAGGGTCCCAGAGAGACCCAGTACTTC. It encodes CASRRQGPRETQYF.

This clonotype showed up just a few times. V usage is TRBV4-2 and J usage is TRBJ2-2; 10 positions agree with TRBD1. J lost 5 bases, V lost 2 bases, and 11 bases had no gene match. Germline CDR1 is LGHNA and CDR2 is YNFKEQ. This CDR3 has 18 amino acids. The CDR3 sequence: CASSQPDGDRGRTGELFF. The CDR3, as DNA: TGTGCCAGCAGCCAACCAGACGGAGACAGGGGGCGTACCGGGGAGCTGTTTTTT.

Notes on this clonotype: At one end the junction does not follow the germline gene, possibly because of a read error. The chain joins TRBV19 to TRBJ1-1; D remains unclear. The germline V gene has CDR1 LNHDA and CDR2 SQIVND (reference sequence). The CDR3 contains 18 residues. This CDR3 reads CVSSIAALPPLFNTEAFF. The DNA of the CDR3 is TGTGTCAGTAGTATAGCTGCCCTACCACCCCTATTCAACACTGAAGCTTTCTTT.

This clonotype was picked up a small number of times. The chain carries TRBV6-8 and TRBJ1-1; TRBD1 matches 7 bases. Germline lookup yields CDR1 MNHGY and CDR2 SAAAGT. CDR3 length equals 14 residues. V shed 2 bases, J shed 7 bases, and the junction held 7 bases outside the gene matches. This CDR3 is CASSYATGVNEAFF. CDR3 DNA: TGTGCCAGCAGTTACGCCACAGGGGTGAATGAAGCTTTCTTT.

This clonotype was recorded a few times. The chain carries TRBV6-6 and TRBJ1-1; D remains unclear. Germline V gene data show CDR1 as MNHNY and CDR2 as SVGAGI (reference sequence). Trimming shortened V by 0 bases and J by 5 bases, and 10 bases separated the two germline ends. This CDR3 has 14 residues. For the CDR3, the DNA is TGTGCCAGCAGTTACTCCCAGCCGAGGACTGAAGCTTTCTTT. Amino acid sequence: CASSYSQPRTEAFF.

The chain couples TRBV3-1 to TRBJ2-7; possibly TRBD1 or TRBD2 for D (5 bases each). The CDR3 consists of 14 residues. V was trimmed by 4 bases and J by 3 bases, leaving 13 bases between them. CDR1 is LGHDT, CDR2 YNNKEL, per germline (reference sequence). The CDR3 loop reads CASSLGADHYEQYF. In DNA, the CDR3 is TGTGCCAGCAGCCTCGGGGCGGATCACTACGAGCAGTACTTC.

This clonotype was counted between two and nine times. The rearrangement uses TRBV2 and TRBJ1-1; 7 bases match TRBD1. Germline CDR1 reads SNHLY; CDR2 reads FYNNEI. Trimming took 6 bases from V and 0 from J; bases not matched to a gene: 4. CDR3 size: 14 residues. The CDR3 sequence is CASRKTGMNTEAFF. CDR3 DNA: TGTGCCAGCAGAAAGACAGGGATGAACACTGAAGCTTTCTTT.

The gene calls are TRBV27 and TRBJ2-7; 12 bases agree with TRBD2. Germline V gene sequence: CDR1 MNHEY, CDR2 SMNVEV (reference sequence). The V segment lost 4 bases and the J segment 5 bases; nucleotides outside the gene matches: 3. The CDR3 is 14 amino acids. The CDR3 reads CASSWLAGGNEQYF. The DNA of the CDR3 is TGTGCCAGCAGTTGGCTAGCGGGGGGGAACGAGCAGTACTTC.

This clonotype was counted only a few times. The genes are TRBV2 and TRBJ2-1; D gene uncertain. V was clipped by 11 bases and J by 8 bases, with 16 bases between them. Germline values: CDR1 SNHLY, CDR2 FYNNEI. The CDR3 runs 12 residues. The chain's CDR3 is CAASRAKDEQFF. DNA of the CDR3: TGTGCCGCCTCACGGGCTAAGGATGAGCAGTTCTTC. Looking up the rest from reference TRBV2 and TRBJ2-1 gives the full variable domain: EPEVTQTPSHQVTQMGQEVILRCVPISNHLYFYWYRQILGQKVEFLVSFYNNEISEKSEIFDDQFSVERPDGSNFTLKIRSTKLEDSAMYFCAASRAKDEQFFGPGTRLTVL.

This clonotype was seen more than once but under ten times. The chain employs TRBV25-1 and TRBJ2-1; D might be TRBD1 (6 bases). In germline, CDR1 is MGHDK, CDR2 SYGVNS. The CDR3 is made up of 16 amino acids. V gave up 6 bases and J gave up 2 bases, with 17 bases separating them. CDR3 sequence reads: CASSGGPWGPYNEQFF. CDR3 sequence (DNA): TGTGCCAGCAGCGGCGGGCCCTGGGGGCCCTACAATGAGCAGTTCTTC.

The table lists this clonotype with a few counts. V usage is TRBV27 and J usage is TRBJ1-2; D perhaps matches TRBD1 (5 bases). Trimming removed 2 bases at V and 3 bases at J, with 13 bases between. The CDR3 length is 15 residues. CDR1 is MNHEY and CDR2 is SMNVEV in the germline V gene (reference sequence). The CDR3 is CASSLKGPSYYGYTF. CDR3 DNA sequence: TGTGCCAGCAGTTTAAAGGGGCCCTCGTACTATGGCTACACCTTC.

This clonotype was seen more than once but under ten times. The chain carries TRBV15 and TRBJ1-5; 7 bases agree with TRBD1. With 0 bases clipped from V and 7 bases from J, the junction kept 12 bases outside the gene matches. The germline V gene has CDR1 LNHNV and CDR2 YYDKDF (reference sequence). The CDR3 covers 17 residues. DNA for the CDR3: TGTGCCACCAGCAGAGATCTATATCAGGGGGGAGGACAGCCCCAGCATTTT. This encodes CATSRDLYQGGGQPQHF.

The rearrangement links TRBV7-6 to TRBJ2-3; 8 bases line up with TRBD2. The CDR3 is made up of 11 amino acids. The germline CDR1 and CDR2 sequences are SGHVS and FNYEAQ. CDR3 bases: TGTGTCGGGGGGGCCCCAGATACGCAGTATTTT. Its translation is CVGGAPDTQYF. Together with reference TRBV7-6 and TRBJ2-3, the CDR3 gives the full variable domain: GAGVSQSPRYKVTKRGQDVALRCDPISGHVSLYWYRQALGQGPEFLTYFNYEAQQDKSGLPNDRFSAERPEGSISTLTIQRTEQRDSAMYRCVGGAPDTQYFGPGTRLTVL.